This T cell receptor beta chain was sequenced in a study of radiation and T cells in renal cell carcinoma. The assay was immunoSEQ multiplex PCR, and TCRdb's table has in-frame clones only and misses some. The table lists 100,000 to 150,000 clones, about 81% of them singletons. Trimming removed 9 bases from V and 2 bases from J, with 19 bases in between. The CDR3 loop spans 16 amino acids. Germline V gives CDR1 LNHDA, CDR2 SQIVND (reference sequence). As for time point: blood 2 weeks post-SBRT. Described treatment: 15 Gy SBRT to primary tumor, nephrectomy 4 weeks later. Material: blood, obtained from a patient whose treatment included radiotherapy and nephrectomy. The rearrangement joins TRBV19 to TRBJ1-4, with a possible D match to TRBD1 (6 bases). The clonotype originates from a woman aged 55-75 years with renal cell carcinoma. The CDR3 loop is CASQTAGGLTNEKLFF. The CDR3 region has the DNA TGTGCCAGCCAAACGGCGGGGGGGCTGACTAATGAAAAACTGTTTTTT.